Shown below are 30 T cell receptor beta chains from a single sample sequenced in a study of regulatory T cells in long-lasting Graves disease. Investigators prepared the TCR beta libraries by applying iRepertoire HTBI primers and Arm-PCR of CDR3 regions. In TCRdb, the multiplex PCR reads were re-called with MiXCR into one record per CDR3 protein. Of 350,000 to 550,000 distinct CDR3 sequences listed, about 15% are singletons. Time point noted: newly diagnosed GD, antithyroid drugs for less than 3 months. The TCR library was made from RNA that had been extracted from PBMCs in TRIzol. In addition, the sample was reused for a study of T cells in Graves' hyperthyroidism and ophthalmopathy.

This sample comprised peripheral blood mononuclear cells (PBMCs), obtained at new diagnosis, from a patient treated with antithyroid drugs. Every receptor here comes from a young woman with Graves disease.

The chain joins TRBV18 to TRBJ2-4; 7 nucleotides align to TRBD2. Germline loops: CDR1 KGHSH, CDR2 LQKENI. Losses at the gene ends were 8 bases for V and 1 base for J; bases not matched to a gene: 8. The CDR3 spans 15 residues. CDR3 nucleotide sequence: TGTGCCAGCAGCCAAGACGGGAGGGCCAAAAACATTCAGTACTTC. Its protein is CASSQDGRAKNIQYF.

The chain recombines TRBV29-1 with TRBJ2-2; possibly TRBD1 or TRBD2 for D (5 bases each). V lost 3 bases to trimming and J lost 2 bases, with 13 bases between them. From germline, CDR1 is SQVTM and CDR2 ANQGSEA. The CDR3 is 15 residues long. CDR3 amino acids: CSVEGTQDNTGELFF. The CDR3 nucleotides read TGCAGCGTTGAGGGGACCCAAGACAACACCGGGGAGCTGTTTTTT.

This clonotype has only a few counts. The rearrangement uses TRBV14 and TRBJ2-7; unclear D gene. The CDR3 contains 13 residues. Trimming took 7 bases from V and 9 from J, leaving 19 bases between them. The germline CDR1 and CDR2 sequences are SGHDN and FVKESK. The CDR3 nucleotides read TGTGCCAGCACATTAGGAGCATGGGAAGCGCAGTACTTC. Protein sequence: CASTLGAWEAQYF.

V usage is TRBV10-1 and J usage is TRBJ2-2; 10 bases agree with TRBD1. Looked up from germline, CDR1 is WNHNN and CDR2 is SYGVQD (reference sequence). The CDR3 loop spans 15 amino acids. Trimming cost V 2 bases and J 9 bases; bases outside gene matches: 6. The CDR3 nucleotides are TGCGCCAGCAGTGAGGGGGACAGGGGTAATCGGGAGCTGTTTTTT. It translates to CASSEGDRGNRELFF.

This clonotype was detected many times. This rearrangement joins TRBV30 to TRBJ2-1, with 10 bases fitting TRBD2. Germline CDR1 is GTSNPN and CDR2 is SVGIG (reference sequence). The junction had 6 bases not matched to a gene; V was cut back by 1 base and J by 9 bases. The CDR3 consists of 14 residues. The CDR3 region is CAWSALAGPSEQFF. CDR3 coding DNA: TGTGCCTGGAGTGCACTAGCGGGACCGAGTGAGCAGTTCTTC.

This clonotype was seen a few times. This chain uses TRBV19 with TRBJ2-7; 12 nucleotides line up with TRBD2. The trim removed 3 bases at V and 2 bases at J, leaving 2 bases unmatched. Germline loops: CDR1 LNHDA, CDR2 SQIVND (reference sequence). This CDR3 region has 15 residues. The CDR3 is CASSIGLAGPYEQYF. The CDR3 DNA reads as TGTGCCAGTAGTATTGGACTAGCGGGACCCTACGAGCAGTACTTC.

This clonotype was counted only a few times. The chain recombines TRBV20-1 with TRBJ1-1; possible D gene TRBD1, 5 bases. The CDR3 runs 14 residues. CDR1 DFQATT and CDR2 SNEGSKA come from the germline V gene (reference sequence). V lost 5 bases, J lost 1 base, and 14 bases lay in between. DNA of the CDR3: TGCAGTGCTCCAAAGTGGGGGGGGAACACTGAAGCTTTCTTT. Translation gives CSAPKWGGNTEAFF.

This clonotype was seen more than once but under ten times. The rearrangement links TRBV5-4 to TRBJ2-2; 8 positions match TRBD2. The length of the CDR3 is 19 residues. Per the germline V gene, CDR1 is SGHNT and CDR2 is YYREEE (reference sequence). V lost 0 bases to trimming and J lost 4 bases; unmatched junction nucleotides: 14. CDR3 sequence: CASSLEGWGLAGVTGELFF. CDR3 sequence (DNA): TGTGCCAGCAGCTTGGAAGGTTGGGGGCTAGCGGGCGTCACCGGGGAGCTGTTTTTT. Full variable domain (missing parts from reference TRBV5-4 and TRBJ2-2): ETGVTQSPTHLIKTRGQQVTLRCSSQSGHNTVSWYQQALGQGPQFIFQYYREEENGRGNFPPRFSGLQFPNYSSELNVNALELDDSALYLCASSLEGWGLAGVTGELFFGEGSRLTVL.

This clonotype was detected a few times. J is TRBJ2-2 and V is TRBV10-3; D might be TRBD1 (5 bases). There are 14 residues in the CDR3. Per germline, CDR1 ENHRY and CDR2 SYGVKD. V dropped 7 bases and J dropped 6 bases, with 15 bases sitting between them. The CDR3 spells CAIKGRQGPGELFF. CDR3 DNA sequence: TGTGCCATCAAGGGGCGGCAAGGACCCGGGGAGCTGTTTTTT.

V gene TRBV6-1 combines with J gene TRBJ1-2, with D possibly matching TRBD1 (5 bases). V was trimmed by 5 bases and J by 4 bases, leaving 8 bases between them. CDR1 and CDR2 (germline): MNHNS, SASEGT. The CDR3 runs to 12 residues. This chain's CDR3 is CASSRQIYGYTF. CDR3 DNA: TGTGCCAGCAGTCGACAGATCTATGGCTACACCTTC.

This clonotype was seen ten or more times. This sequence joins TRBV7-9 and TRBJ2-7; D unresolved. Germline loops: CDR1 SEHNR, CDR2 FQNEAQ (reference sequence). The CDR3 runs to 14 residues. V was pared by 3 bases and J by 3 bases, with 12 bases between. CDR3 sequence reads: CASSLDLGHYEQYF. CDR3 bases: TGTGCCAGCAGCTTGGATCTGGGCCACTACGAGCAGTACTTC.

This clonotype was observed many times. The chain has TRBV2 and TRBJ1-1; D is ambiguous. In germline, CDR1 is SNHLY, CDR2 FYNNEI. Trimming left V 6 bases short and J 5 bases short, with 10 bases between. The CDR3 totals 12 residues. The CDR3 DNA reads TGTGCCAGCAGAAGGACGGCGACTGAAGCTTTCTTT. Protein product: CASRRTATEAFF.

This clonotype was counted only a few times. The rearrangement joins TRBV19 to TRBJ2-5; perhaps TRBD2 as D (5 bases). The CDR3 totals 15 residues. The germline V gene encodes CDR1 LNHDA and CDR2 SQIVND (reference sequence). The V gene lost 2 bases and the J gene lost 2 bases, with 12 bases spanning the gap. The CDR3 loop reads CASSIFLAIQETQYF. CDR3 nucleotides: TGTGCCAGTAGTATATTCCTAGCCATACAAGAGACCCAGTACTTC.

The table lists this clonotype with many counts. V gene TRBV5-1 combines with J gene TRBJ2-1, with 13 positions matching TRBD2. The J segment lost 8 bases and the V segment lost 5 bases, leaving 10 bases of the junction unmatched. The germline gives CDR1 SGHRS, CDR2 YFSETQ. CDR3 size: 16 residues. CDR3 nucleotide sequence: TGCGCCAGCAGGGCAGGACTAGCGGGAGAACAGGATGAGCAGTTCTTC. This translates into CASRAGLAGEQDEQFF.

This clonotype was recorded many times. V gene TRBV20-1 combines with J gene TRBJ2-2, with D unclear. This CDR3 region has 13 residues. The ends were cut back, 2 bases at V and 7 bases at J, with 11 bases in the middle. Germline V gene sequence: CDR1 DFQATT, CDR2 SNEGSKA (reference sequence). In nucleotides, the CDR3 is TGCAGTGCTAGAACTCATCATGGCGGGGAGCTGTTTTTT. It encodes CSARTHHGGELFF.

This clonotype has a handful of counts. The rearrangement links TRBV7-9 to TRBJ1-4, with TRBD1 as a possible D gene (6 bases). The germline CDR1 and CDR2 sequences are SEHNR and FQNEAQ (reference sequence). The CDR3 loop spans 15 amino acids. Between the trimmed V and J ends, which lost 8 bases and 8 bases, there was a span of 21 bases. The CDR3 bases are TGTGCCAGCTCCCCCGGAGGGGGGATTGTCGAAAAACTGTTTTTT. Its protein product is CASSPGGGIVEKLFF.

As regards this clonotype: Being one base from a much bigger clone, this may be a read error. The chain carries TRBV12-3 or TRBV12-4 and TRBJ1-6; D remains unclear. This CDR3 has 14 amino acids. CDR3 sequence: CAGSLGGRESPLHF. The CDR3, as DNA: TGTGCCGGCAGTTTGGGAGGGAGGGAGTCACCCCTCCACTTT.

In this sample, this clonotype turned up a few times. In nucleotides, the CDR3 is TGTGCCAGCATCGGACTAGCGGGAGCTTTGGGCTACGAGCAGTACTTC. This sequence encodes CASIGLAGALGYEQYF. The chain employs TRBV6-2 or TRBV6-3 and TRBJ2-7; 13 nucleotides line up with TRBD2. Germline V gene lookup returns CDR1 MNHEY and CDR2 SVGEGT. Unmatched junction bases numbered 9, after V lost 7 bases and J lost 3 bases. The CDR3 runs 16 residues.

Comments on this clonotype: One end of the junction varies from germline; a read error may be responsible. This CDR3 is CVSRAVAQYNEQFF. The DNA for the CDR3 is TGTGTCAGCAGGGCTGTGGCGCAGTACAATGAGCAGTTCTTC. This chain connects TRBV6-1 to TRBJ2-1; TRBD1 might be the D (5 bases). Germline values: CDR1 MNHNS, CDR2 SASEGT. This CDR3 has 14 amino acids.

The table lists this clonotype with many counts. The genes are TRBV2 and TRBJ2-2, with TRBD2 matching 10 bases. Germline CDR1 and CDR2: SNHLY and FYNNEI. J gave up 1 base and V 6 bases, and 5 bases lay outside the gene matches. The CDR3 is 16 amino acids. The CDR3 DNA sequence: TGTGCCAGCAGCCTAGCGGGAGCCAGGAACACCGGGGAGCTGTTTTTT. This encodes CASSLAGARNTGELFF.

The table lists this clonotype with a few counts. The chain recombines TRBV25-1 with TRBJ2-7; TRBD1 might be the D (6 bases). Trimming shortened V by 4 bases and J by 2 bases, and 12 bases separated the two germline ends. The CDR3 is 14 amino acids. CDR1 is MGHDK and CDR2 is SYGVNS in the germline V gene. Written as DNA, the CDR3 is TGTGCCAGCAGTGGCGACAGGATTACCTACGAGCAGTACTTC. This translates into CASSGDRITYEQYF.

This clonotype was counted a few times. This chain joins TRBV12-3 or TRBV12-4 and TRBJ1-6; D is ambiguous. The CDR3 consists of 14 residues. V was trimmed by 5 bases and J by 7 bases, leaving 12 bases between them. Here the CDR3 reads CASSPGQLNSPLHF. CDR3 DNA: TGTGCCAGCAGTCCCGGGCAGTTAAATTCACCCCTCCACTTT.

This chain links TRBV7-9 with TRBJ2-2; 13 nucleotides line up with TRBD2. V was clipped by 2 bases and J by 6 bases; unmatched bases: 12. This CDR3 has 19 residues. Germline V gene sequence: CDR1 SEHNR, CDR2 FQNEAQ (reference sequence). The CDR3 DNA reads TGTGCCAGCAGCTTACCCGGACTAGCGGGAGTTCCCACACCCGGGGAGCTGTTTTTT. Translation gives CASSLPGLAGVPTPGELFF.

This clonotype came up a few times. As DNA, the CDR3 is TGTGCCAGCAGCTTGCCCCCAACCCCCTACAATGAGCAGTTCTTC. It encodes CASSLPPTPYNEQFF. The chain carries TRBV7-9 and TRBJ2-1; D gene uncertain. The ends were cut back, 3 bases at V and 2 bases at J, with 11 bases in the middle. CDR3 length: 15 amino acids. Germline values: CDR1 SEHNR, CDR2 FQNEAQ (reference sequence).

This clonotype was seen many times. This sequence joins TRBV6-2 or TRBV6-3 and TRBJ2-1, with 10 bases identical to TRBD2. This CDR3 is 21 amino acids long. Per germline, CDR1 MNHEY and CDR2 SVGEGT. Losses at the gene ends were 5 bases for V and 5 bases for J; bases not matched to a gene: 24. CDR3 DNA: TGTGCCAGCAGTCCTAAGGCCGCGGGACTAGCGACGATCCTTTGGGACAATGAGCAGTTCTTC. It specifies CASSPKAAGLATILWDNEQFF.

This clonotype was counted ten times or more. This chain connects TRBV12-3 or TRBV12-4 to TRBJ1-2; 9 bases align to TRBD1. Trimming at V came to 7 bases and at J to 6 bases, leaving 18 bases not matched to a gene. The CDR3 is 17 residues long. The chain's CDR3 is CASNISGTGQISDGYTF. CDR3 DNA sequence: TGTGCCAGCAACATATCCGGGACAGGGCAAATTTCGGATGGCTACACCTTC.

The chain is built from TRBV28 and TRBJ1-1, with a tentative D call TRBD1 (5 bases). The germline gives CDR1 MDHEN, CDR2 SYDVKM. V shed 1 base and J shed 7 bases, with 16 bases lying between them. There are 15 residues in the CDR3. CDR3 sequence reads: CASSLLGARTLEAFF. CDR3 nucleotides: TGTGCCAGCAGTTTATTGGGAGCCCGGACACTTGAAGCTTTCTTT.

In its sample, this clonotype was seen many times. The CDR3, as DNA: TGCAGTGCTAGACCCCCAGCGGGAGAAGTCTACAATGAGCAGTTCTTC. It is translated as CSARPPAGEVYNEQFF. The chain joins TRBV20-1 to TRBJ2-1; TRBD2 agrees at 8 bases. The CDR3 totals 16 residues. Looked up from germline, CDR1 is DFQATT and CDR2 is SNEGSKA (reference sequence). V was clipped by 2 bases and J by 3 bases; unmatched bases: 9.

In this sample, this clonotype turned up many times. The chain recombines TRBV30 with TRBJ2-5; TRBD1 matches at 8 bases. The CDR3 length is 13 residues. The germline V gene encodes CDR1 GTSNPN and CDR2 SVGIG (reference sequence). Trimming removed 3 bases from V and 4 bases from J; junction bases left unmatched: 4. In DNA form, the CDR3 reads TGTGCCTGGAGCAGGGGGCTAGCAGAGACCCAGTACTTC. Translation: CAWSRGLAETQYF.

This clonotype was counted ten times or more. This chain links TRBV20-1 with TRBJ1-1; 7 bases map to TRBD1. Germline V CDR1 and CDR2: DFQATT, SNEGSKA (reference sequence). Unmatched junction bases numbered 8, after V lost 6 bases and J lost 4 bases. CDR3 length equals 13 residues. The CDR3, as DNA: TGCAGTGCAGAGACAGGGTTGGCCACTGAAGCTTTCTTT. Its protein is CSAETGLATEAFF.